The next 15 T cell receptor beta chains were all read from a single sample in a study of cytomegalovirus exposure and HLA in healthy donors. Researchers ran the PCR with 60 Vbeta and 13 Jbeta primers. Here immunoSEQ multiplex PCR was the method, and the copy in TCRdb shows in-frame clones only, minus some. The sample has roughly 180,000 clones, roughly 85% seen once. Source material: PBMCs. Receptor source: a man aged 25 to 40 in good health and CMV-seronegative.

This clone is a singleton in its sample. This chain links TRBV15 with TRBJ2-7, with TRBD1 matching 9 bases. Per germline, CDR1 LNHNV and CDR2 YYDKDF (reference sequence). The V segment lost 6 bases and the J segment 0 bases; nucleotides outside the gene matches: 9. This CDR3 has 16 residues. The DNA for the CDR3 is TGTGCCACCAGATTCACAGGGGGCGAGAGCTCCTACGAGCAGTACTTC. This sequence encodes CATRFTGGESSYEQYF.

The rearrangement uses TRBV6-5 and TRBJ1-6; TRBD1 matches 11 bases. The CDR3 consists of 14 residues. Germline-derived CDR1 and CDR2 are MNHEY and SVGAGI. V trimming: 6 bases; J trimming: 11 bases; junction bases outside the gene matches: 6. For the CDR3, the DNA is TGTGCCAGCAGATTCGGGACAGGGGGACCACCCCTCCACTTT. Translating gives CASRFGTGGPPLHF.

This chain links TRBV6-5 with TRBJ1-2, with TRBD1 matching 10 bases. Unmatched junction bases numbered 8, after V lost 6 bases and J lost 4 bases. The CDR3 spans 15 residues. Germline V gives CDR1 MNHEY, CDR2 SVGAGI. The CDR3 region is CASSPGTGAFYGYTF. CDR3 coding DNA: TGTGCCAGCAGCCCCGGGACAGGGGCCTTCTATGGCTACACCTTC.

This CDR3 reads CASSHRDRALRDEQYF. CDR3 in DNA: TGTGCCAGCTCACACCGGGACAGGGCCCTCAGGGACGAGCAGTACTTC. This sequence joins TRBV18 and TRBJ2-7, with 9 bases fitting TRBD1. The junction had 12 bases not matched to a gene; V was cut back by 4 bases and J by 5 bases. CDR1 and CDR2 from the germline V gene are KGHSH and LQKENI. There are 16 residues in the CDR3.

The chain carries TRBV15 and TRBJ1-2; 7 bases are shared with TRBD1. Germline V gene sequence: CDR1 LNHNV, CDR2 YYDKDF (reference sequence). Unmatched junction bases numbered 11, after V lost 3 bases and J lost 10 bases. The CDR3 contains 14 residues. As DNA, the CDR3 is TGTGCCACCAGCAGCGTTGCCGGTAGGGGGCTCTACACCTTC. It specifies CATSSVAGRGLYTF. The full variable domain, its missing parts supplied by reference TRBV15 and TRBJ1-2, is DAMVIQNPRYQVTQFGKPVTLSCSQTLNHNVMYWYQQKSSQAPKLLFHYYDKDFNNEADTPDNFQSRRPNTSFCFLDIRSPGLGDTAMYLCATSSVAGRGLYTFGSGTRLTVV.

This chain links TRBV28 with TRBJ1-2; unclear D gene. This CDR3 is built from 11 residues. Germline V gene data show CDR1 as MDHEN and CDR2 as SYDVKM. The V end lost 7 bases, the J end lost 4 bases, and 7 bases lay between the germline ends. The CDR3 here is CASTEAYGYTF. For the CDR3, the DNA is TGTGCCAGCACCGAGGCCTATGGCTACACCTTC.

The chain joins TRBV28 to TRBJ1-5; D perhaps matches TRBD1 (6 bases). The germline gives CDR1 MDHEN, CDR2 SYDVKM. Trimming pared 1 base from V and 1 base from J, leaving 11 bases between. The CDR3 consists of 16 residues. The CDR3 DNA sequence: TGTGCCAGCAGTTTATTCGGGGGGCGCAGCAATCAGCCCCAGCATTTT. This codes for CASSLFGGRSNQPQHF.

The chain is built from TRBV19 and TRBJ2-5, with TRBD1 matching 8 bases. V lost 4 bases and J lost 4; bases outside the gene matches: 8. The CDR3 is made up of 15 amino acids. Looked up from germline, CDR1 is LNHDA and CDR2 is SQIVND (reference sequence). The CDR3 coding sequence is TGTGCCAGTAGTAGACAGGGGCTTTTAGGAGAGACCCAGTACTTC. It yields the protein CASSRQGLLGETQYF.

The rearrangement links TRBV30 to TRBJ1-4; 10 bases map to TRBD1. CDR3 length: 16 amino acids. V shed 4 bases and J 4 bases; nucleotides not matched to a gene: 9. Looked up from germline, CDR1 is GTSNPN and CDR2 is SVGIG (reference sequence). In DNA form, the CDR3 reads TGTGCCTGGACCCATACAGGGGACAGGGGTAATGAAAAACTGTTTTTT. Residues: CAWTHTGDRGNEKLFF.

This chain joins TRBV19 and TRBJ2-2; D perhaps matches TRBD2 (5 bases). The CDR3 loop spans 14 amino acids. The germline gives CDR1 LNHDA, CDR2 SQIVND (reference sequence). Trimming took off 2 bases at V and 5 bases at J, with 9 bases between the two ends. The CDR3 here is CASSIQSGTGELFF. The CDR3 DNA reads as TGTGCCAGTAGTATACAATCGGGGACCGGGGAGCTGTTTTTT.

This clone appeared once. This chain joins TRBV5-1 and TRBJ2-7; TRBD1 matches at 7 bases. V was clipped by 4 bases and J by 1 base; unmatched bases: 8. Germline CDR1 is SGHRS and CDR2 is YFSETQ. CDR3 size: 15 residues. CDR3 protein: CASSPRQGVSYEQYF. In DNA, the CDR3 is TGCGCCAGCAGCCCGCGGCAGGGGGTGTCCTACGAGCAGTACTTC.

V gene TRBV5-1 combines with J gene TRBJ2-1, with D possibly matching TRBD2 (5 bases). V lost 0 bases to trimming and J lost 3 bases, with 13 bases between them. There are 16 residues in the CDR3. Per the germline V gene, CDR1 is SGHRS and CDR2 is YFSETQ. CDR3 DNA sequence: TGCGCCAGCAGCTTGGGGGGTGGCGGGTTCTACAATGAGCAGTTCTTC. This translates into CASSLGGGGFYNEQFF. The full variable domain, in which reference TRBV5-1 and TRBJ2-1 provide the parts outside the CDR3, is KAGVTQTPRYLIKTRGQQVTLSCSPISGHRSVSWYQQTPGQGLQFLFEYFSETQRNKGNFPGRFSGRQFSNSRSEMNVSTLELGDSALYLCASSLGGGGFYNEQFFGPGTRLTVL.

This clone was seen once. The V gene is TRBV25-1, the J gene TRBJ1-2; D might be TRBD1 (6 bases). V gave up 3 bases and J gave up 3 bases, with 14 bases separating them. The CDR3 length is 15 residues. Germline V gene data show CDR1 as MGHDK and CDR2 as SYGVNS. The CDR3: CASSDSQGRHYGYTF. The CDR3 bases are TGTGCCAGCAGTGATTCTCAGGGGAGACACTATGGCTACACCTTC.

The CDR3 loop reads CASSLLESGANVLTF. The CDR3, as DNA: TGCGCCAGCAGCCTTCTAGAATCTGGGGCCAACGTCCTGACTTTC. The rearrangement joins TRBV4-3 to TRBJ2-6; D unclear. The V end was cut by 4 bases, the J end by 1 base, with 8 bases between. The germline V gene encodes CDR1 LGHNA and CDR2 YSLEER. This CDR3 spans 15 amino acids.

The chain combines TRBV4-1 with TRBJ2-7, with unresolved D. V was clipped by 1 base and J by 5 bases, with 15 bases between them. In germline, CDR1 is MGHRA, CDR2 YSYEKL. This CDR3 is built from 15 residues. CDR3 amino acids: CASSQGASRLNEQYF. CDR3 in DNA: TGCGCCAGCAGCCAAGGGGCGAGCCGCCTAAACGAGCAGTACTTC.